One sample yielded the 10 T cell receptor beta chains listed below, sequenced in a study of STAT5B mutations in CD4+ large granular lymphocyte leukemia. Only in-frame clones appear in the TCRdb table, and some are missing; sequencing was by immunoSEQ multiplex PCR. The sample includes around 43,000 clones, 70% to 90% of them seen just once. Sequencing was done on a sample of CD4+ T cells from blood buffy coats. These receptors all come from a human donor in good health.

This clone was seen once. The chain is built from TRBV5-4 and TRBJ1-5, with TRBD1 identical over 10 bases. Germline V gene data show CDR1 as SGHNT and CDR2 as YYREEE (reference sequence). V was pared by 2 bases and J by 9 bases, with 11 bases of the junction left unmatched. This CDR3 region has 16 residues. The CDR3: CASSFTGQGIRAPQHF. Here the CDR3 DNA reads TGTGCCAGCAGCTTTACGGGACAGGGGATTCGGGCGCCCCAGCATTTT.

This rearrangement joins TRBV7-2 to TRBJ2-1, with 14 bases fitting TRBD2. This CDR3 is built from 16 residues. J lost 9 bases, V lost 0 bases, and 4 bases had no gene match. Germline V CDR1 and CDR2: SGHTA, FQGNSA. CDR3 region: CASSLAGLAGVGEQFF. In DNA form, the CDR3 reads TGTGCCAGCAGCTTAGCGGGACTAGCGGGAGTAGGTGAGCAGTTCTTC.

This clone showed up just a few times. This chain connects TRBV7-2 to TRBJ2-7; D gene unclear. Trimming stripped 5 bases from V and 7 bases from J, with 18 bases between. The CDR3 spans 14 residues. Germline lookup yields CDR1 SGHTA and CDR2 FQGNSA. DNA for the CDR3: TGTGCCAGCAGCCCCCTGACGGCCGCCCTGGAGCAGTACTTC. Its protein is CASSPLTAALEQYF.

This clone was counted a few times. The chain has TRBV6-1 and TRBJ1-3; a weak D match, TRBD1 (5 bases). The ends were cut back, 6 bases at V and 0 bases at J, with 6 bases in the middle. The germline V gene has CDR1 MNHNS and CDR2 SASEGT. The CDR3 is 13 residues long. CDR3 protein: CASRDTSGNTIYF. CDR3 in DNA: TGTGCCAGCAGGGACACCTCTGGAAACACCATATATTTT.

The chain joins TRBV27 to TRBJ2-6; no definite D call. V lost 4 bases to trimming and J lost 3 bases, with 10 bases between them. The CDR3 length is 15 residues. In germline, CDR1 is MNHEY, CDR2 SMNVEV (reference sequence). The CDR3 here is CASSSIIDGANVLTF. The CDR3 nucleotides read TGTGCCAGCAGTTCGATTATAGATGGGGCCAACGTCCTGACTTTC.

The chain links TRBV5-1 to TRBJ1-1; D is perhaps TRBD1 (5 bases). Germline V gene sequence: CDR1 SGHRS, CDR2 YFSETQ. The ends were cut back, 2 bases at V and 1 base at J, with 12 bases in the middle. The CDR3 totals 15 residues. CDR3 DNA sequence: TGCGCCAGCAGCTTTACGGGGACCGGGAACACTGAAGCTTTCTTT. It translates to CASSFTGTGNTEAFF.

This chain uses TRBV7-9 with TRBJ2-1, with TRBD2 matching 9 bases. With 1 base clipped from V and 5 bases from J, the junction kept 9 bases outside the gene matches. Germline CDR1 and CDR2: SEHNR and FQNEAQ (reference sequence). The CDR3 is made up of 17 amino acids. The CDR3 reads CASSLDLGLAGNNEQFF. DNA of the CDR3: TGTGCCAGCAGCTTAGACCTGGGGCTAGCGGGAAACAATGAGCAGTTCTTC.

This sequence joins TRBV30 and TRBJ2-5; perhaps TRBD2 as D (6 bases). This CDR3 is 14 amino acids long. The germline V gene encodes CDR1 GTSNPN and CDR2 SVGIG (reference sequence). V was shortened by 5 bases and J by 7 bases, with 20 bases between the two germline ends. In DNA form, the CDR3 reads TGTGCCTGGGGAGGTATTGGGGCCGGGGGGACCCAGTACTTC. Translation gives CAWGGIGAGGTQYF.

This clone was picked up one time. This rearrangement joins TRBV10-1 to TRBJ2-7, with D possibly TRBD2 on 6 matching bases. The germline V gene encodes CDR1 WNHNN and CDR2 SYGVQD (reference sequence). The V end was cut by 9 bases, the J end by 2 bases, with 23 bases between. CDR3 size: 16 residues. As DNA, the CDR3 is TGCGCCAGATTGCCTATCCGGGACTTTCGACCCTACGAGCAGTACTTC. Its translation: CARLPIRDFRPYEQYF.

The chain is built from TRBV19 and TRBJ1-2, with D possibly being TRBD1 (5 bases). V lost 3 bases and J 7 bases, leaving 15 bases between the germline ends. In germline, CDR1 is LNHDA, CDR2 SQIVND (reference sequence). The CDR3 extends over 14 amino acids. This CDR3 reads CASSIPAGRSGYTF. In nucleotides, the CDR3 is TGTGCCAGTAGTATCCCGGCAGGGCGTAGTGGCTACACCTTC.